This TCR beta chain was recorded in a study of vaccination effects on CD4 cells after COVID-19. Study-level information: Vaccine administered to participants consisted of two doses of either BNT162b2 or mRNA-1273.

Expansion with viral peptide pools was applied to antigen-specific CD4+ T cells by the ViraFEST assay prior to sequencing. Following culture for roughly 10 days, CD4+ T cells were isolated. The infection with SARS-CoV-2 (confirmed by PCR) occurred in this person between March and December 2020. Wells each received 1.5 million to 2.5 million PBMC, cultured with around 9.6 IU/ml IL-2 and 10 ug/ml peptides. On day 3 and again on day 7, half the medium was replaced with IL-2 medium. The data were produced by immunoSEQ multiplex PCR, yet TCRdb's version contains in-frame clones alone and is incomplete. The sample records 55,000 to 90,000 clones, over 60% being singletons. CDR3 length equals 16 residues. Germline V lookup: CDR1 MNHNY, CDR2 SVGAGI (reference sequence). Germline trimming cut 2 bases from V and 2 bases from J; bases unmatched to any gene: 4. A remark on this clone: Its antigen is currently unknown.

The clonotype originates from a human donor who had a prior SARS-CoV-2 infection. The chain recombines TRBV6-6 with TRBJ2-7; 12 bases are shared with TRBD2. Here the sequenced sample was CD4+ T cells from PBMCs cultured with HIV peptides, taken before COVID-19 vaccination. The subset denotes: HIV-1 Nef peptide pool negative control/reference culture. The chain's CDR3 is CASSYPGLAGTYEQYF. In DNA, the CDR3 is TGTGCCAGCAGTTACCCGGGACTAGCGGGCACCTACGAGCAGTACTTC.